The 22 T cell receptor beta chains presented below share a single source sample, sequenced in a study of shared clonotypes between healthy human individuals. Data came from immunoSEQ multiplex PCR; TCRdb stores just in-frame clones and leaves some out. The repertoire includes 2 million to 2.5 million clones, about 95% of them detected once, and about 1.1% sits in the top ten. CD45RO-negative cells were positively selected for CCR7, leaving out terminally differentiated effector memory CD45RA+ cells. The sequenced sample consisted of naive CD8+ T cells sorted from blood. These receptors originate from a man younger than 35 in good health.

The chain is built from TRBV6-4 and TRBJ2-7; possibly TRBD1 or TRBD2 for D (5 bases each). V dropped 4 bases and J dropped 2 bases, with 15 bases sitting between them. The CDR3 loop spans 15 amino acids. CDR1 is MRHNA, CDR2 SNTAGT, per germline. In nucleotides, the CDR3 is TGTGCCAGCAGTGTCTTCGCTGGGGGAACCTACGAGCAGTACTTC. It is translated as CASSVFAGGTYEQYF.

The CDR3 DNA follows: TGTGCCAGCAGCTTAGCTGGCGGGGGGGCCACAGATACGCAGTATTTT. This gives the protein CASSLAGGGATDTQYF. This chain connects TRBV7-6 to TRBJ2-3, with 9 nucleotides matching TRBD2. The junction had 3 bases not matched to a gene; V was cut back by 0 bases and J by 2 bases. CDR3 length: 16 residues. Germline values: CDR1 SGHVS, CDR2 FNYEAQ.

As for this clone: Other DNA sequences in this specimen translate into the identical CDR3. The chain has TRBV27 and TRBJ1-1; D is possibly TRBD1 (5 bases). There are 13 residues in the CDR3. V shed 5 bases and J shed 0 bases, with 7 bases lying between them. CDR1 and CDR2 (germline): MNHEY, SMNVEV (reference sequence). The CDR3 sequence is CASSRGLNTEAFF. The CDR3 bases are TGTGCCAGCAGTCGGGGCCTGAACACTGAAGCTTTCTTT.

The chain links TRBV2 to TRBJ2-1; D is unresolved. Trimming shortened V by 8 bases and J by 4 bases, and 12 bases separated the two germline ends. This CDR3 has 13 residues. The V gene's germline CDR1 is SNHLY and CDR2 FYNNEI. The CDR3 loop reads CASSSTVYNEQFF. In DNA form, the CDR3 reads TGTGCCAGCTCCTCGACGGTTTACAATGAGCAGTTCTTC.

V usage is TRBV28 and J usage is TRBJ1-2, with TRBD1 matching over 8 bases. Losses at the gene ends were 4 bases for V and 5 bases for J; bases not matched to a gene: 6. Germline V gene sequence: CDR1 MDHEN, CDR2 SYDVKM. The CDR3 extends over 14 amino acids. Written as DNA, the CDR3 is TGTGCCAGCAGTTACACAGGGGGTGGATATGGCTACACCTTC. It translates to CASSYTGGGYGYTF.

The chain joins TRBV27 to TRBJ1-4, with D unresolved. The germline V gene has CDR1 MNHEY and CDR2 SMNVEV (reference sequence). The V end was cut by 5 bases, the J end by 0 bases, with 19 bases between. The length of the CDR3 is 18 residues. The CDR3 reads CASSPYQMTRTTNEKLFF. The CDR3 DNA reads TGTGCCAGCAGTCCCTACCAAATGACCAGGACAACTAATGAAAAACTGTTTTTT.

This clone was seen just once. V usage is TRBV5-4 and J usage is TRBJ1-1; 9 bases align to TRBD1. The CDR3 loop spans 15 amino acids. The germline gives CDR1 SGHNT, CDR2 YYREEE (reference sequence). V lost 4 bases to trimming and J lost 3 bases; unmatched junction nucleotides: 7. CDR3 coding DNA: TGTGCCAGCAGCACCGGACAGGGGACCTACACTGAAGCTTTCTTT. It yields the protein CASSTGQGTYTEAFF.

V and J are TRBV4-2 and TRBJ2-5, with D unclear. This CDR3 is built from 13 residues. Trimming cost V 0 bases and J 5 bases, with 7 bases left between them. Per germline, CDR1 LGHNA and CDR2 YNFKEQ. CDR3 nucleotides: TGTGCCAGCAGCCAAGAGTCCTCCGAGACCCAGTACTTC. Encoded protein: CASSQESSETQYF.

The V call is TRBV7-9, the J call TRBJ2-7; D might be TRBD2 (5 bases). Germline assignment: CDR1 SEHNR and CDR2 FQNEAQ (reference sequence). V gave up 5 bases and J gave up 0 bases, with 17 bases separating them. The CDR3 is 16 residues long. The CDR3 region is CASSPWTGDPSYEQYF. CDR3 in DNA: TGTGCCAGCAGCCCATGGACCGGGGATCCCTCCTACGAGCAGTACTTC.

This clone was counted once. The rearrangement uses TRBV5-6 and TRBJ2-7; D might be TRBD1 or TRBD2, each matching 7 bases. Germline V lookup: CDR1 SGHDT, CDR2 YYEEEE. The CDR3 is 13 residues long. V was clipped by 3 bases and J by 5 bases, with 12 bases between them. The CDR3 spells CASSWEGAHEQYF. The CDR3 DNA follows: TGTGCCAGCAGCTGGGAGGGGGCTCACGAGCAGTACTTC.

The chain carries TRBV7-2 and TRBJ2-7; D might be TRBD2 (5 bases). Germline-derived CDR1 and CDR2 are SGHTA and FQGNSA. The germline V and J ends were trimmed by 1 base and 0 bases, with 10 bases remaining between them. The CDR3 covers 15 residues. Here the CDR3 DNA reads TGTGCCAGCAGCTTAGGGGCGGGCCGCTCCTACGAGCAGTACTTC. Its protein product is CASSLGAGRSYEQYF.

With respect to this clone: The same CDR3 also results from other DNA sequences found in this sample. V gene TRBV11-1 combines with J gene TRBJ2-5; no clear D. Germline assignment: CDR1 SGHAT and CDR2 FQDESV (reference sequence). This CDR3 region has 12 residues. Between the trimmed V and J ends, which lost 5 bases and 1 base, there was a span of 5 bases. The CDR3 protein is CASSLTQETQYF. The CDR3 bases are TGTGCCAGCAGCCTTACCCAAGAGACCCAGTACTTC.

The chain recombines TRBV6-5 with TRBJ1-4; no firm D call. This CDR3 spans 13 amino acids. V was pared by 4 bases and J by 8 bases, with 11 bases between. Per germline, CDR1 MNHEY and CDR2 SVGAGI. This CDR3 is CASSFRGGEKLFF. The DNA for the CDR3 is TGTGCCAGCAGTTTTCGGGGTGGGGAAAAACTGTTTTTT.

The chain employs TRBV10-1 and TRBJ2-2; D unclear. V lost 2 bases to trimming and J lost 8 bases, with 3 bases between them. CDR3 length equals 11 residues. Per the germline V gene, CDR1 is WNHNN and CDR2 is SYGVQD (reference sequence). DNA for the CDR3: TGCGCCAGCAGTGAGGGAGGGGAGCTGTTTTTT. Protein: CASSEGGELFF.

The V gene is TRBV28, the J gene TRBJ1-4, with 7 bases fitting TRBD1. V dropped 11 bases and J dropped 5; count of bases not matched to a gene: 8. Germline V lookup: CDR1 MDHEN, CDR2 SYDVKM. CDR3 size: 13 residues. This CDR3 is CAAQQGWNEKLFF. In nucleotides, the CDR3 is TGTGCCGCTCAACAGGGGTGGAATGAAAAACTGTTTTTT. The whole variable domain, filled in from reference TRBV28 and TRBJ1-4, reads DVKVTQSSRYLVKRTGEKVFLECVQDMDHENMFWYRQDPGLGLRLIYFSYDVKMKEKGDIPEGYSVSREKKERFSLILESASTNQTSMYLCAAQQGWNEKLFFGSGTQLSVL.

This chain links TRBV11-2 with TRBJ2-2; D unclear. The germline V gene has CDR1 SGHAT and CDR2 FQNNGV. The CDR3 is 15 amino acids. Trimming took 6 bases from V and 1 from J, leaving 12 bases between them. The CDR3 DNA reads TGTGCCAGCAGTCCCGGACGACTGAACACCGGGGAGCTGTTTTTT. It is translated as CASSPGRLNTGELFF.

J is TRBJ2-1 and V is TRBV29-1; 7 bases fit TRBD1. With 5 bases clipped from V and 6 bases from J, the junction kept 13 bases outside the gene matches. Looked up from germline, CDR1 is SQVTM and CDR2 is ANQGSEA. This CDR3 region has 15 residues. CDR3 amino acids: CSVFLPGQNTNEQFF. CDR3 sequence (DNA): TGCAGCGTTTTTCTCCCGGGACAGAATACCAATGAGCAGTTCTTC.

The chain couples TRBV15 to TRBJ2-7, with D unclear. This CDR3 spans 14 amino acids. Trimming pared 0 bases from V and 2 bases from J, leaving 8 bases between. Per germline, CDR1 LNHNV and CDR2 YYDKDF (reference sequence). In DNA, the CDR3 is TGTGCCACCAGCAGAGAGGGTATGACCTACGAGCAGTACTTC. Protein product: CATSREGMTYEQYF.

The CDR3 coding sequence is TGTGCCACCAGCAGAGATCGTCTAGCGGAGCTGAACACCGGGGAGCTGTTTTTT. It codes for CATSRDRLAELNTGELFF. This rearrangement joins TRBV15 to TRBJ2-2; 7 bases match TRBD2. Looked up from germline, CDR1 is LNHNV and CDR2 is YYDKDF (reference sequence). V lost 0 bases and J lost 1; bases outside the gene matches: 8. The CDR3 consists of 18 residues. The entire variable domain, with the rest obtained from reference TRBV15 and TRBJ2-2, is as follows: DAMVIQNPRYQVTQFGKPVTLSCSQTLNHNVMYWYQQKSSQAPKLLFHYYDKDFNNEADTPDNFQSRRPNTSFCFLDIRSPGLGDTAMYLCATSRDRLAELNTGELFFGEGSRLTVL.

The chain combines TRBV28 with TRBJ2-7; TRBD1 might be the D (7 bases). This CDR3 contains 14 residues. Germline V gene lookup returns CDR1 MDHEN and CDR2 SYDVKM. Trimming shortened V by 6 bases and J by 2 bases, and 14 bases separated the two germline ends. CDR3 region: CASRAAGTAYEQYF. The DNA of the CDR3 is TGTGCCAGCAGGGCTGCGGGGACAGCCTACGAGCAGTACTTC.

The rearrangement uses TRBV9 and TRBJ1-4; D possibly corresponds to TRBD1 (5 bases). The V gene lost 0 bases and the J gene lost 3 bases, with 9 bases spanning the gap. Germline loops: CDR1 SGDLS, CDR2 YYNGEE. This CDR3 has 15 residues. The CDR3 here is CASSVGGRPNEKLFF. The CDR3 coding sequence is TGTGCCAGCAGCGTAGGGGGACGGCCTAATGAAAAACTGTTTTTT.

A note on this clone: This sample includes further DNA sequences coding for the same CDR3. This chain joins TRBV10-1 and TRBJ2-7, with D maybe TRBD2 (6 bases). The CDR3 has 13 residues. V lost 6 bases and J lost 2, with 11 bases in between. From germline, CDR1 is WNHNN and CDR2 SYGVQD (reference sequence). This chain's CDR3 is CASSDGGAYEQYF. The CDR3 nucleotides are TGCGCCAGCAGCGACGGGGGAGCCTACGAGCAGTACTTC.